This T cell receptor (beta chain) was captured by sequencing in a study of response to subunit inactivated influenza vaccine. General study points: The authors offered the suggestion that each seasonal influenza vaccination recruits few new T cells.

Notes on this clonotype: Antigen: not known.

This CDR3 region has 15 residues. V lost 1 base and J 9 bases, leaving 16 bases between the germline ends. Germline loops: CDR1 MGHRA, CDR2 YSYEKL. TCRdb processed the RT-PCR reads anew with MiXCR; each CDR3 protein has one entry. The sample holds 750,000 to 850,000 distinct CDR3 sequences, approximately 17% seen once. The rearrangement uses TRBV4-1 and TRBJ2-1; the D gene is possibly TRBD1 (6 bases). The material sequenced was PBMCs from blood, taken roughly 5 days after vaccination. The receptor's source is a man aged 50-59 years who received an inactivated influenza vaccine. Written as DNA, the CDR3 is TGCGCCAGCAGCCAAGGGAATCCAACAGGGCCTGAGCAGTTCTTC. Translating it yields CASSQGNPTGPEQFF.